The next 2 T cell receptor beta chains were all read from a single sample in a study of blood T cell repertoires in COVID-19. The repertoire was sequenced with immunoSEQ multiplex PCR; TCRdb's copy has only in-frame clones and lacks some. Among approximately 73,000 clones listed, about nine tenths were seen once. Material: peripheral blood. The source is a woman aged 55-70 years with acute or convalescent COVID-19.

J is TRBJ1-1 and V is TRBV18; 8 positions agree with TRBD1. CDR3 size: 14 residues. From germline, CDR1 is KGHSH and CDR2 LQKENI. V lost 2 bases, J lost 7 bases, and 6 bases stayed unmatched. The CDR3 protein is CASSPDRGVSEAFF. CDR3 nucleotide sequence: TGTGCCAGCTCACCAGACAGGGGCGTGAGTGAAGCTTTCTTT. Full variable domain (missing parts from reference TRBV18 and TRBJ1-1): NAGVMQNPRHLVRRRGQEARLRCSPMKGHSHVYWYRQLPEEGLKFMVYLQKENIIDESGMPKERFSAEFPKEGPSILRIQQVVRGDSAAYFCASSPDRGVSEAFFGQGTRLTVV.

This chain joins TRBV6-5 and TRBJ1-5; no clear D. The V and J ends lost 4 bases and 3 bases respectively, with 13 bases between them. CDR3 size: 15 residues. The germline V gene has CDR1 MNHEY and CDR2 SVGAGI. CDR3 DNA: TGTGCCAGCAGTTCCCTCCCGGTCTTCAATCAGCCCCAGCATTTT. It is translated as CASSSLPVFNQPQHF.